The sequence of this T cell receptor (beta chain) was determined in a study of low-dose radiotherapy and immunotherapy resistance in tumors. About the research overall: Each two-week cycle included intravenous cyclophosphamide 200 mg/m2, given one day before radiation and immunotherapy.

This clonotype counts as medium-sized. Germline CDR1 and CDR2: MNHEY and SVGAGI. The CDR3 is 15 amino acids. The J segment lost 5 bases and the V segment lost 6 bases, leaving 13 bases of the junction unmatched. Primers used for first-strand cDNA, a TRAV- and TRBV-specific set, covered both alpha and beta chains. TCR amplification ran 15 to 20 PCR cycles using constant-region and V-primer adapter primers. TCRdb used MiXCR to reprocess the reads, holding one entry per CDR3 protein. The table shows about 39,000 distinct CDR3 sequences, with roughly a third occurring only once. The time point denotes: before trial treatment.

The sequence derives from a male donor with gallbladder cancer. This specimen consisted of PBMCs, obtained before treatment. This rearrangement joins TRBV6-5 to TRBJ2-7; 7 nucleotides align to TRBD2. CDR3 residues: CASRFTGEGVHEQYF. The CDR3 DNA sequence: TGTGCCAGCAGATTCACCGGGGAGGGCGTCCACGAGCAGTACTTC.